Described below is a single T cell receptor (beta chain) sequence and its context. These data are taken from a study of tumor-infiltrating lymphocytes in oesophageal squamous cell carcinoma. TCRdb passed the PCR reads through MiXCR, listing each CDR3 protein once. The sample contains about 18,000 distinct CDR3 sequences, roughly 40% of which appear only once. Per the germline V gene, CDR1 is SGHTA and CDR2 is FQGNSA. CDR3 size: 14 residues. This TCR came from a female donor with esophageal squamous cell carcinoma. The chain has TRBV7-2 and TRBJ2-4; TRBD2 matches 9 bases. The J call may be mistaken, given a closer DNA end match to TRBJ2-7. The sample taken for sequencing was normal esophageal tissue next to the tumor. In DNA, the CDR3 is TGTGCCAGCAGCTCGACTAGCGGCTCCTACGAGCAGTACTTC. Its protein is CASSSTSGSYEQYF.